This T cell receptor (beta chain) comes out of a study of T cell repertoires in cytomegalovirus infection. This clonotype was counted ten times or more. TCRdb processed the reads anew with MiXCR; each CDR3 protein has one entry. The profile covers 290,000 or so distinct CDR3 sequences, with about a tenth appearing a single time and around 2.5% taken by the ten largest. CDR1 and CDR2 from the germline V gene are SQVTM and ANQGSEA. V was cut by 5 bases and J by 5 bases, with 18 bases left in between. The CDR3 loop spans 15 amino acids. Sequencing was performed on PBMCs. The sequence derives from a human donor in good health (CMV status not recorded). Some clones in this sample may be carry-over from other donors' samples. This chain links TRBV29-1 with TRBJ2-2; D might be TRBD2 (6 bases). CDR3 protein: CSVWDSGGTTGELFF. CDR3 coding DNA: TGCAGCGTTTGGGACTCCGGAGGTACGACCGGGGAGCTGTTTTTT.